This paragraph covers one TCR beta chain sequence. Its specificity is unknown. TCRdb's table, derived via immunoSEQ multiplex PCR, lists solely in-frame clones and lacks some. The sample yields some 45,000 clones, around 80% seen once. The sample belongs to a study of CD4 T cells in relation to SARS-CoV-2 and coronaviruses. Study-wide background: TCR beta CDR3s were sequenced after approximately ten-day antigen culture of PBMCs.

Overall study findings and caveats: Culture-expanded clones reflect memory recall rather than primary priming during culture. About 65% of donors had memory CD4+ clonotypes crossrecognizing SARS-CoV-2 and common cold coronavirus spike. The cross-reactivity analysis covered only spike protein, not other viral proteins.

Material: naive CD4+ T cells from PBMCs, cultured in vitro. Subset reported: naive CD4+ T cells isolated by negative enrichment. The receptor was derived from an adult with COVID-19.

CDR3 amino acids: CASSLGGGRAGYNEQFF. CDR3 coding DNA: TGTGCCAGCAGCTTGGGAGGCGGGAGGGCTGGATACAATGAGCAGTTCTTC. The chain links TRBV11-3 to TRBJ2-1; 9 bases agree with TRBD2. Trimming took 3 bases from V and 4 from J; bases not matched to a gene: 10. This CDR3 has 17 residues. The germline CDR1 and CDR2 sequences are SGHNT and YENEEA.